The rows below give T cell receptor beta chains drawn from one sample of a study of vaccination and CD4 T cells after COVID-19. TCRdb ran MiXCR on the PCR reads and lists one entry per CDR3 protein. The table includes some 16,000 distinct CDR3 sequences, under 40% detected once. Their cognate antigens are unknown. Sequenced material: cultured CD4+ T cells from blood. These receptors were taken from a human donor with COVID-19. CDR3s include the opening cysteine and the closing phenylalanine or tryptophan. D genes are given only for firm matches. Size values are once, few and many counts, or a class for expanded clones, and some rows have none.

v_gene,abundance,j_gene,d_gene,CDR3nt,CDR3aa
TRBV2,few,TRBJ2-7,TRBD1,TGTGCCAGCAGTGCACAGGGGCACCTAACCTACGAGCAGTACTTC,CASSAQGHLTYEQYF
TRBV7-8,-,TRBJ2-5,-,TGTGCCAGCAGCCAGGAGGAGACCCAGTACTTC,CASSQEETQYF
TRBV28,-,TRBJ1-1,-,TGTGCGGGGGGCGCCCGGACTGAAGCTTTCTTT,CAGGARTEAFF
TRBV20-1,-,TRBJ1-1,-,TGCAGTGCTAGTGTACAGCGAATGAACACTGAAGCTTTCTTT,CSASVQRMNTEAFF
TRBV4-1,-,TRBJ1-5,-,TGCGCCAGCAGCCAAGATCATATGACTGCATCAGCCTATAGCAATCAGCCCCAGCATTTT,CASSQDHMTASAYSNQPQHF
TRBV15,medium-sized,TRBJ1-2,-,TGTGCCACCAGCAGAGAGGGGGGCGACTATGGCTACACCTTC,CATSREGGDYGYTF
TRBV6-1,few,TRBJ1-2,-,TGTGCCAGCAGGGGGCGCGTGGGCTACACCTTC,CASRGRVGYTF
TRBV6-5,few,TRBJ2-2,-,TGTGCCAGCAGTTACGTGGGGGCGAGAACCGGGGAGCTGTTTTTT,CASSYVGARTGELFF
TRBV7-3,few,TRBJ2-2,-,TGTGCCAGCAGCTTGACCAGCGGGGAGCTGTTTTTT,CASSLTSGELFF
TRBV20-1,-,TRBJ2-3,-,TGCAGTGCTAGAGATTCCCGGGGGGCGCCTTCGGGTACGCAGTATTTT,CSARDSRGAPSGTQYF
TRBV20-1,once,TRBJ2-3,-,TGCAGTGCTGAGCTGGCAGATACGCAGTATTTT,CSAELADTQYF
TRBV7-9,-,TRBJ2-1,TRBD2,TGTGCCAGCAGCTTAGAAGCGGGGGGCTATGAGCAGTTCTTC,CASSLEAGGYEQFF
TRBV15,few,TRBJ1-5,-,TGTGCCACCAGCAGAAACTACAATCAGCCCCAGCATTTT,CATSRNYNQPQHF
TRBV7-9,once,TRBJ2-1,-,TGTGCCAGCAGCTTAGGTGGTAGCGGAGGAGAAGGGCAGTTCTTC,CASSLGGSGGEGQFF
TRBV2,-,TRBJ2-4,-,TGTGCCAGCAGAGCCAAAAACATTCAGTACTTC,CASRAKNIQYF
TRBV4-3,few,TRBJ2-2,TRBD2,TGCGCCAGCAGCCAACCGACTAGCGCGGGCGCCGGGGAGCTGTTTTTT,CASSQPTSAGAGELFF
TRBV6-4,few,TRBJ1-4,-,TGTGCCAGCAGTGACCATGCCGGAGAAAAACTGTTTTTT,CASSDHAGEKLFF
TRBV28,-,TRBJ1-5,-,TGTGCCAGCAGTGGGACGGAAATAGGTCAGCCCCAGCATTTT,CASSGTEIGQPQHF
TRBV2,few,TRBJ1-2,-,TGTGCCAGCAAGGAGGGGGGGGCGTACTATGGCTACACCTTC,CASKEGGAYYGYTF
TRBV27,-,TRBJ2-3,-,TGTGCCAGCAGTTTATTGGGGGGCCTGGTAGATACGCAGTATTTT,CASSLLGGLVDTQYF
TRBV11-2,-,TRBJ1-6,TRBD1,TGTGCCAGCAGCTCGGGACAGCGGAATTCACCCCTCCACTTT,CASSSGQRNSPLHF
TRBV27,few,TRBJ1-5,-,TGTGCCAGCAGAGACGGCCTTAATCGGCCCCAGCATTTT,CASRDGLNRPQHF
TRBV28,few,TRBJ2-2,TRBD1,TGTGCCAGCACCCCGGGGACAGTCCTAAAGACCGGGGAGCTGTTTTTT,CASTPGTVLKTGELFF
TRBV7-6,few,TRBJ2-2,-,TGTGCCAGCAGCTTAGGGAGCCGGGTTGGGGAGCTGTTTTTT,CASSLGSRVGELFF
TRBV7-9,few,TRBJ1-2,TRBD1,TGTGCCAGCACCAGACAGGGGGATTACTATGGCTACACCTTC,CASTRQGDYYGYTF
TRBV27,few,TRBJ2-2,-,TGTGCCAGCAGAAGGGGGGTAGCGGCGAACACCGGGGAGCTGTTTTTT,CASRRGVAANTGELFF
TRBV2,few,TRBJ1-5,TRBD1,TGTGCCAGCAGGCGGGACAGGGGGGTTAGCAATCAGCCCCAGCATTTT,CASRRDRGVSNQPQHF
TRBV27,few,TRBJ1-5,-,TGTGCCAGCAGTCGATACCCGGGGAATAGCAATCAGCCCCAGCATTTT,CASSRYPGNSNQPQHF